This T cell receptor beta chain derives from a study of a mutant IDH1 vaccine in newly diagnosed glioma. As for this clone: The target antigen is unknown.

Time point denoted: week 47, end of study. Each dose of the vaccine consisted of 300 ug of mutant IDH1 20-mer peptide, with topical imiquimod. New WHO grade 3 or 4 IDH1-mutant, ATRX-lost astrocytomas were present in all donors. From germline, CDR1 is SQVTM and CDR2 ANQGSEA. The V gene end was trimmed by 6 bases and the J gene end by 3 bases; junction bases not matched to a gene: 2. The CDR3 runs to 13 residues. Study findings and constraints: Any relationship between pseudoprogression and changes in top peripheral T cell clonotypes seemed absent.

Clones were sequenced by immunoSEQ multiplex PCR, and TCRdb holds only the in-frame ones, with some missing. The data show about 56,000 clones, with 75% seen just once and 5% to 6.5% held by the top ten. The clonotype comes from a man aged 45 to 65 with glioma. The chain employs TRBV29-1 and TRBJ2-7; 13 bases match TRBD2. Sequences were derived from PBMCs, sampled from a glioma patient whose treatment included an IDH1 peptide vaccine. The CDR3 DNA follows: TGCAGCGTCGGGACTAGCGGGGACTACGAGCAGTACTTC. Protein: CSVGTSGDYEQYF.